This T cell receptor (beta chain) came from a study of shared clonotypes between healthy human individuals. Across the whole study: The study used three CD4 naive, three CD4 memory, two CD8 naive and one CD8 memory plate per donor.

Study conclusions and caveats: Sequencing depth was predicted to influence how clonotypes are shared among donors. Donor scarcity curtailed the genetic and exposure-history diversity represented herein.

Using immunoSEQ multiplex PCR, the repertoire was profiled, and TCRdb retains in-frame clones only, with some absent. The data contain roughly 2 million clones, approximately 95% of them singletons. This CDR3 comprises 14 residues. V was clipped by 4 bases and J by 0 bases, with 7 bases between them. Germline values: CDR1 SGHAT, CDR2 FQNNGV. Points on this clone: Its target is unknown.

The clonotype comes from a man aged 18-30 years in good health. The V gene is TRBV11-2, the J gene TRBJ2-1; D remains ambiguous. Sequencing used naive CD4+ T cells sorted from blood. As for subset: CD45RA+ positively selected. As DNA, the CDR3 is TGTGCCAGCAGCTCCACCCGCTCCTACAATGAGCAGTTCTTC. Residues: CASSSTRSYNEQFF.